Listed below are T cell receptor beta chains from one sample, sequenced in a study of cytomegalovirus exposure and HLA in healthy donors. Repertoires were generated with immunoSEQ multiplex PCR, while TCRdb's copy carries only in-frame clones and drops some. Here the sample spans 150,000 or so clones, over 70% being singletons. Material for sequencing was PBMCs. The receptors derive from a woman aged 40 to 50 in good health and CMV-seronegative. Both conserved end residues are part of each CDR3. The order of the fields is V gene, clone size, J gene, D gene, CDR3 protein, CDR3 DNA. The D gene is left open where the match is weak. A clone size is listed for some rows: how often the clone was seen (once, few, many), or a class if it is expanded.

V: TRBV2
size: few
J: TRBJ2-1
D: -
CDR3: CASSEEGGLGEVNEQFF
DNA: TGTGCCAGCAGTGAAGAGGGTGGCCTTGGGGAGGTGAATGAGCAGTTCTTC

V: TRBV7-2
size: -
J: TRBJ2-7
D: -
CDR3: CASSLSSGAYEQYF
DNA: TGTGCCAGCAGCTTATCATCAGGGGCCTACGAGCAGTACTTC

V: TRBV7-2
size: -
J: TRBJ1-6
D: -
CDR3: CASSLVLAGLGNSPLHF
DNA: TGTGCCAGCAGCTTAGTCCTGGCAGGGTTGGGTAATTCACCCCTCCACTTT

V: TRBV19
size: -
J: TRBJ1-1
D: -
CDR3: CASSMIGRGGTEAFF
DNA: TGTGCCAGTAGTATGATAGGTAGGGGAGGTACTGAAGCTTTCTTT

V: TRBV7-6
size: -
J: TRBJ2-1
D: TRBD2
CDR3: CASSPSGGARNEQFF
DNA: TGTGCCAGCAGCCCTAGCGGGGGGGCCCGGAATGAGCAGTTCTTC

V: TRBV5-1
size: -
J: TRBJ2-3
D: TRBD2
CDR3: CASSLDERETYTQYF
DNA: TGCGCCAGCAGCTTGGACGAGCGGGAAACTTATACGCAGTATTTT

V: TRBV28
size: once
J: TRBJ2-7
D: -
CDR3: CASSLYLSSYEQYF
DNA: TGTGCCAGCAGTTTATATCTCAGCTCCTACGAGCAGTACTTC

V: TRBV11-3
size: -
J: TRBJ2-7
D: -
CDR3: CASSSFSEQEQYF
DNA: TGTGCCAGCAGCTCCTTTAGTGAGCAAGAGCAGTACTTC

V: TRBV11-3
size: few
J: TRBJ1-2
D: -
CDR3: CASSLRTRGGYTF
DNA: TGTGCCAGCAGCTTACGGACAAGGGGGGGCTACACCTTC

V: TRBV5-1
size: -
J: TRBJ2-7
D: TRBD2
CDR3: CASSPNTSGGGRQYF
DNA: TGCGCCAGCAGCCCGAATACTAGCGGGGGGGGGCGGCAGTACTTC

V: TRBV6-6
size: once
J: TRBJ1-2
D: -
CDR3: CASSQGSLLYGYTF
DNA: TGTGCCAGCAGCCAGGGGAGCCTACTCTATGGCTACACCTTC

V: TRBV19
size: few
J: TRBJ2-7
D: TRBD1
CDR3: CASSRRTGDEQYF
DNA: TGTGCCAGTAGTAGAAGAACAGGGGACGAGCAGTACTTC